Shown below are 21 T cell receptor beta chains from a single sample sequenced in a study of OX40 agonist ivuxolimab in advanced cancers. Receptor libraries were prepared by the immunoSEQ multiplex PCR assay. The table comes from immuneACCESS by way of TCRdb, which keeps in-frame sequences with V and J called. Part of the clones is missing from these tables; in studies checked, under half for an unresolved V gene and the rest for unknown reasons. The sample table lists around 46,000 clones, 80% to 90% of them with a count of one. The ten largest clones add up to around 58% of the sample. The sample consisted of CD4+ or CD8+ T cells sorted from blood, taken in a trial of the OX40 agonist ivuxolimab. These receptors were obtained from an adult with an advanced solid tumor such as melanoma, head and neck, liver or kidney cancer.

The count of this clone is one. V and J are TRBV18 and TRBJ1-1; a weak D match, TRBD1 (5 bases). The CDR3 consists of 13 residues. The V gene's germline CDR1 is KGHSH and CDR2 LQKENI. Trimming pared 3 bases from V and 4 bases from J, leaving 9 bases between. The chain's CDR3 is CASSPPGRTEAFF. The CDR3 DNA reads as TGTGCCAGCTCACCCCCGGGGCGCACTGAAGCTTTCTTT.

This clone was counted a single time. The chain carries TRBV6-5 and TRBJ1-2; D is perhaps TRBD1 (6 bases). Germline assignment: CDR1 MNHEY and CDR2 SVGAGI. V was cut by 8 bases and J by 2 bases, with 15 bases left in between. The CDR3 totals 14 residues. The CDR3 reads CASGGGPLNYGYTF. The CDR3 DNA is TGTGCCAGCGGGGGGGGCCCCCTCAACTATGGCTACACCTTC.

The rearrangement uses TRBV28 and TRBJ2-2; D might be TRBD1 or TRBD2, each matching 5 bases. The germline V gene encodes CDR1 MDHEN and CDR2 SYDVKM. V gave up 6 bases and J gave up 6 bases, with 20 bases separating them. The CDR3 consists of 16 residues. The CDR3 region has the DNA TGTGCCAGCAGGCCTGCTGGTCAGGGAGTCCCCGGGGAGCTGTTTTTT. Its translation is CASRPAGQGVPGELFF.

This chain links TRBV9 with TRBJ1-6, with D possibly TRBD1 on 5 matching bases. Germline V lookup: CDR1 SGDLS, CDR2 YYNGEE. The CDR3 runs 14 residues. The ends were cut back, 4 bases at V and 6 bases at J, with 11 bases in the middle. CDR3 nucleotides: TGTGCCAGCAGCCCGGGACCGAGTAATTCACCCCTCCACTTT. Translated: CASSPGPSNSPLHF.

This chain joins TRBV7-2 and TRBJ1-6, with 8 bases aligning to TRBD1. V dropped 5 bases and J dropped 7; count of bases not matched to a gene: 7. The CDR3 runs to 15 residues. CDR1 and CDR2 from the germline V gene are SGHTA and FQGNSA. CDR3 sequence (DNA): TGTGCCAGCAGCCAAGGACAGGGAAGAAATTCACCCCTCCACTTT. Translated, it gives CASSQGQGRNSPLHF. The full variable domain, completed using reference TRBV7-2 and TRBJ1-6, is GAGVSQSPSNKVTEKGKDVELRCDPISGHTALYWYRQSLGQGLEFLIYFQGNSAPDKSGLPSDRFSAERTGGSVSTLTIQRTQQEDSAVYLCASSQGQGRNSPLHFGNGTRLTVT.

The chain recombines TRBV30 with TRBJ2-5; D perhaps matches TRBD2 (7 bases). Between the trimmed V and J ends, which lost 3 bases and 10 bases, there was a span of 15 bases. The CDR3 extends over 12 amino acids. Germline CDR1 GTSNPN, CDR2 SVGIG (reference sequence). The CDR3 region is CAWREGGTIQYF. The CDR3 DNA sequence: TGTGCCTGGAGGGAGGGGGGGACGATCCAGTACTTC.

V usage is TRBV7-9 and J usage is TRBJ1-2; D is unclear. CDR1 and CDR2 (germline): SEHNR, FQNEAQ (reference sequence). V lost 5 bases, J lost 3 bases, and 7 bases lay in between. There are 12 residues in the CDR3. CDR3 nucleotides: TGTGCCAGCAGCGAATTACACTATGGCTACACCTTC. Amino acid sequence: CASSELHYGYTF.

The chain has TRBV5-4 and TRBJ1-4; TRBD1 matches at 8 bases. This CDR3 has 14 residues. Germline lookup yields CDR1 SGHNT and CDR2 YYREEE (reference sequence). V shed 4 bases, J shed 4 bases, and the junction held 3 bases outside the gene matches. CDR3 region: CASSKQGGNEKLFF. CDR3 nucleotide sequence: TGTGCCAGCAGCAAACAGGGGGGTAATGAAAAACTGTTTTTT.

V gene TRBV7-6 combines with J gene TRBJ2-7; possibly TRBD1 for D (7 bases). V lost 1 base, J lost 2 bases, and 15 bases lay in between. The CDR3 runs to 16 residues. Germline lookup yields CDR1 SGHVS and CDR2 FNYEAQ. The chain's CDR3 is CASSLEEGATAYEQYF. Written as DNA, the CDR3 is TGTGCCAGCAGCTTAGAGGAGGGGGCTACGGCCTACGAGCAGTACTTC.

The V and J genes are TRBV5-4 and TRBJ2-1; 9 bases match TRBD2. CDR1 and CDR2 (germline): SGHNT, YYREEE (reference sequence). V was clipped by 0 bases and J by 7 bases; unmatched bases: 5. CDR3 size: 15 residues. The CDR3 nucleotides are TGTGCCAGCAGCTTGGGTCTAGCGGGGATAAATGAGCAGTTCTTC. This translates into CASSLGLAGINEQFF.

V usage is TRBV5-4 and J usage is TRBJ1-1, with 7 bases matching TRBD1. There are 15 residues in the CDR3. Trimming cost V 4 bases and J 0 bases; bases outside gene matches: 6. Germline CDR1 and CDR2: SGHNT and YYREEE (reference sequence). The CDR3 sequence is CASSLGQALNTEAFF. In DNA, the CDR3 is TGTGCCAGCAGCCTAGGACAGGCGTTGAACACTGAAGCTTTCTTT.

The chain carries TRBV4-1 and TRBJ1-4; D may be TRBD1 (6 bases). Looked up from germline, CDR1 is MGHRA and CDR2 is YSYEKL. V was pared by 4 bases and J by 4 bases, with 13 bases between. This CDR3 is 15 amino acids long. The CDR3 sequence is CASSPQQGGNEKLFF. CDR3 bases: TGCGCCAGCAGCCCCCAACAGGGTGGTAATGAAAAACTGTTTTTT.

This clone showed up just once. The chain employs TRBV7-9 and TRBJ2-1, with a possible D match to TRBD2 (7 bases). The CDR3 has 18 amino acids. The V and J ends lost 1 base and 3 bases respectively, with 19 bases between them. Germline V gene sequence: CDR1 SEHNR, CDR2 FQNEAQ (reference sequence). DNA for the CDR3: TGTGCCAGCAGCTTAGTTAACCGACTAGGGGGGGACTACAATGAGCAGTTCTTC. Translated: CASSLVNRLGGDYNEQFF.

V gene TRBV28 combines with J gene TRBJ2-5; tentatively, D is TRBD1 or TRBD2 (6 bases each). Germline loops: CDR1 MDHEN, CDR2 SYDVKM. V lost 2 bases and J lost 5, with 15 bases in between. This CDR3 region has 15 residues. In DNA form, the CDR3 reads TGTGCCAGCAGTTTAAATGTGGGGGGCCCGGAGACCCAGTACTTC. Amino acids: CASSLNVGGPETQYF.

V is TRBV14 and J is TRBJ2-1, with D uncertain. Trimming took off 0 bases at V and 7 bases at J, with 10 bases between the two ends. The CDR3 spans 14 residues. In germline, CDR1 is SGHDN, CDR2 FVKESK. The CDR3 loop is CASSQDLQSNEQFF. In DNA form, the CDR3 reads TGTGCCAGCAGCCAAGATCTACAGAGTAATGAGCAGTTCTTC.

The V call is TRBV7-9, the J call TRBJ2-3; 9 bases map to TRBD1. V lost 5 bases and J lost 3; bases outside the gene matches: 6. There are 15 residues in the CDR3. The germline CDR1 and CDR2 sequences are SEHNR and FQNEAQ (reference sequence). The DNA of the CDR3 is TGTGCCAGCAGCCTTTACAGGGGGCGGACAGATACGCAGTATTTT. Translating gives CASSLYRGRTDTQYF.

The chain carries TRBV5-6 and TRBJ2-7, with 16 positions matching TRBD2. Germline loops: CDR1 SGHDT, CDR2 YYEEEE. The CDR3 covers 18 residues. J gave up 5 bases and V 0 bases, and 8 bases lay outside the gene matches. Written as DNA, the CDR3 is TGTGCCAGCAGCTTGGAGTGGGGACTAGCGGGGGGGCGCGACGAGCAGTACTTC. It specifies CASSLEWGLAGGRDEQYF.

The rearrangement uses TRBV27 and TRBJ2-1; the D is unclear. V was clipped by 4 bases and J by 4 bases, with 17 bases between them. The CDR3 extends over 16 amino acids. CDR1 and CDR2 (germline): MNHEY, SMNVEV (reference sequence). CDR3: CASSSLQTSYYNEQFF. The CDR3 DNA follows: TGTGCCAGCAGTTCCTTACAGACCAGCTATTACAATGAGCAGTTCTTC.

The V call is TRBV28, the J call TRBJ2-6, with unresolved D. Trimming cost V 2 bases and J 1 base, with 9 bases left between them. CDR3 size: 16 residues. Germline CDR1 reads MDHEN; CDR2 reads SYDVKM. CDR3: CASSLRDVSGANVLTF. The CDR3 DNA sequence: TGTGCCAGCAGTTTAAGGGATGTATCTGGGGCCAACGTCCTGACTTTC.

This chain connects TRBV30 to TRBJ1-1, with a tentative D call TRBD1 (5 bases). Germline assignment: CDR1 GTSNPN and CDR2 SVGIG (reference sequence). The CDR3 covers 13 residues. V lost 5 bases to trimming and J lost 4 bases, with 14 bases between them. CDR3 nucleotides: TGTGCCTGGGGGGAGTGGAGGGGCACTGAAGCTTTCTTT. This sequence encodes CAWGEWRGTEAFF.

This CDR3 is CASRPRGFSGNTIYF. As DNA, the CDR3 is TGTGCCAGCAGACCGAGGGGATTCTCTGGAAACACCATATATTTT. This chain connects TRBV6-5 to TRBJ1-3, with D possibly TRBD1 on 5 matching bases. This CDR3 has 15 amino acids. V was pared by 6 bases and J by 0 bases, with 12 bases between. Germline CDR1 reads MNHEY; CDR2 reads SVGAGI.